This T cell receptor (beta chain) was found in a study of T cell repertoires in cytomegalovirus infection. Overall study: Recently identified HLA-C-restricted and well-studied HLA-B-restricted CMV epitopes were used. Public TCR beta signatures indicated both CMV infection and matching HLA type.

With regard to this clonotype: Its specificity is not known.

Between the trimmed V and J ends, which lost 4 bases and 2 bases, there was a span of 20 bases. The CDR3 is 17 amino acids. TCRdb passed the reads through MiXCR, listing each CDR3 protein once. Altogether about 150,000 distinct CDR3 sequences are present, approximately 30% being singletons, with the ten largest covering roughly 51%. The chain carries TRBV5-3 and TRBJ2-3; tentatively, D is TRBD2 (6 bases). TRBV5-3 qualifies as an ORF whose function is uncertain. The sample was CD8+ T cells from cultured PBMCs, taken from culture after CMV antigen stimulation. This TCR was sampled from a human donor in good health (CMV status not recorded). Some clones in this sample may be carry-over from other donors' samples. This CDR3 reads CARSKSLSGPYTDTQYF. The CDR3 nucleotides are TGTGCCAGAAGCAAATCACTTAGCGGCCCGTACACAGATACGCAGTATTTT.